The clone carrying this T cell receptor delta chain was observed a few times. TCRdb attributes to this sequence the protein of a much larger clone, which differs from the DNA translation at residue 8; a read error is likely, and the protein displayed is translated from the DNA. This specimen belongs to a study of gamma-delta chains in newborns, infants, children. Study overall: Microbial exposure reportedly drives polyclonal innate γδ T cell expansion after birth.

TCRdb redid the clone calls on the reads with CATT. The data show about 8,500 delta-chain clones, 3% to 3.5% seen once. V lost 1 base, J lost 0 bases, and 4 bases stayed unmatched. Germline V lookup: CDR1 GEAIGNYY, CDR2 EKD. The CDR3 consists of 18 residues. Sequencing was done on a sample of blood. The TCR sequence derives from a child who was a newborn, infant or young child, either healthy, febrile or measles-vaccinated (not recorded which). V gene TRDV2 combines with J gene TRDJ3, with 8 bases fitting TRDD3. The CDR3 region has the DNA TGTGCCTGTGACACTGGGGGATGCTTCTCCTGGGACACCCGACAGATGTTTTTC. Translating it yields CACDTGGCFSWDTRQMFF.